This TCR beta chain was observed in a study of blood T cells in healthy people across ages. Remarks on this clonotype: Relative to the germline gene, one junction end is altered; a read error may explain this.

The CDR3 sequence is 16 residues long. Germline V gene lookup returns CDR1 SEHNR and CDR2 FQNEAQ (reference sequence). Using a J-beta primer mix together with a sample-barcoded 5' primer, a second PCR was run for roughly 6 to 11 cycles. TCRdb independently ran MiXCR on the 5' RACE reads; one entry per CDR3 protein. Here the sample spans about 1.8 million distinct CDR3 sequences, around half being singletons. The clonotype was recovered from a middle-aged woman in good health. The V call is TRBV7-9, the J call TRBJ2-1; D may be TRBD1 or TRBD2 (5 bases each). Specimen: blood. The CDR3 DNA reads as TGTGCCAGTAGCTTTCCAGTGAGGGGTGAGGACAATGAGCAGTTCTTC. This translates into CASSFPVRGEDNEQFF.